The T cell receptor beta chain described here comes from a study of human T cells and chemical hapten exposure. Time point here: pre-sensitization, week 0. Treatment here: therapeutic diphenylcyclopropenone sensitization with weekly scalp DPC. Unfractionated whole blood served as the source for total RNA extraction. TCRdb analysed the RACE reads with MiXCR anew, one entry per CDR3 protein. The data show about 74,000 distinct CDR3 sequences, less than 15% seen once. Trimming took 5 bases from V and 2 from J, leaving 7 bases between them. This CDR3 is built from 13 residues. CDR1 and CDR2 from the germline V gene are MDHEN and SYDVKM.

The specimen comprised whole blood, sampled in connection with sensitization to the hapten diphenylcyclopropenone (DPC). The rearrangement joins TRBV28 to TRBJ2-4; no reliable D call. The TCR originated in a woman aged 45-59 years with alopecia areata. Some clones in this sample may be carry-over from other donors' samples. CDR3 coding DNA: TGTGCCAGCAGTCCCACCCCCAAAAACATTCAGTACTTC. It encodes CASSPTPKNIQYF.